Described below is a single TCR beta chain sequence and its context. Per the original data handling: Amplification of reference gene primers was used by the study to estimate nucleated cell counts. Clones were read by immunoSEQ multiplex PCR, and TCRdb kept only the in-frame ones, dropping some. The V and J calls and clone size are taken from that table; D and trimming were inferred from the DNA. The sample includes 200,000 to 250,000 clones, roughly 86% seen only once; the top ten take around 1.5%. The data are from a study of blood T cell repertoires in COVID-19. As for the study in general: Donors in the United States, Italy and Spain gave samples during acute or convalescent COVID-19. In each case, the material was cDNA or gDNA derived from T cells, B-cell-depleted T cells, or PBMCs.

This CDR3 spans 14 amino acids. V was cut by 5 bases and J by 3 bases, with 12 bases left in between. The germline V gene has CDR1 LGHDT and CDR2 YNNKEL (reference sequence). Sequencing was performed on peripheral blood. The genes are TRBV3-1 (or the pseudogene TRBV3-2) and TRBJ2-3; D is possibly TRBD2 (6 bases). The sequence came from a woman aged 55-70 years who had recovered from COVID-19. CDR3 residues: CASSYRAGTDTQYF. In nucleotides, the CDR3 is TGTGCCAGCAGCTACCGCGCGGGGACAGATACGCAGTATTTT.